These 29 T cell receptor beta chains originate from one sample sequenced in a study of cytomegalovirus exposure and HLA in healthy donors. The primer mix had 60 Vbeta and 13 Jbeta primers. Profiled with immunoSEQ multiplex PCR; TCRdb holds only in-frame clones, not every one. Here the sample spans 100,000 to 150,000 clones, 80% being singletons. The sample consisted of PBMCs. All receptors derive from a woman aged 35 to 49 in good health and CMV-seronegative.

In its sample, this clone was seen once. V usage is TRBV5-6 and J usage is TRBJ2-3, with 7 nucleotides matching TRBD2. V lost 4 bases, J lost 0 bases, and 5 bases stayed unmatched. The length of the CDR3 is 15 residues. The V gene's germline CDR1 is SGHDT and CDR2 YYEEEE. CDR3 in amino acids: CASSRPAGSTDTQYF. The CDR3 DNA reads as TGTGCCAGCAGCAGACCAGCGGGGAGCACAGATACGCAGTATTTT. Complete variable domain (other parts from reference TRBV5-6 and TRBJ2-3): DAGVTQSPTHLIKTRGQQVTLRCSPKSGHDTVSWYQQALGQGPQFIFQYYEEEERQRGNFPDRFSGHQFPNYSSELNVNALLLGDSALYLCASSRPAGSTDTQYFGPGTRLTVL.

This clone has more than one count but fewer than ten. V gene TRBV15 combines with J gene TRBJ1-3; D not certain. The CDR3 runs 13 residues. V was cut by 0 bases and J by 4 bases, with 4 bases left in between. In germline, CDR1 is LNHNV, CDR2 YYDKDF (reference sequence). This chain's CDR3 is CATSRDIGNTIYF. For the CDR3, the DNA is TGTGCCACCAGCAGAGACATCGGAAACACCATATATTTT.

The V call is TRBV19, the J call TRBJ1-1; TRBD1 aligns across 9 bases. The ends lost 1 base at V and 1 base at J; junction bases unmatched: 1. Germline assignment: CDR1 LNHDA and CDR2 SQIVND (reference sequence). The CDR3 runs 15 residues. The CDR3 protein is CASSIGDRANTEAFF. CDR3 in DNA: TGTGCCAGTAGTATAGGGGACAGGGCGAACACTGAAGCTTTCTTT.

The V gene is TRBV7-2, the J gene TRBJ1-1; 7 nucleotides line up with TRBD1. Germline V gene lookup returns CDR1 SGHTA and CDR2 FQGNSA. The V gene end was trimmed by 8 bases and the J gene end by 4 bases; junction bases not matched to a gene: 10. CDR3 length: 14 residues. CDR3: CASALTGISTEAFF. The CDR3 bases are TGTGCCAGCGCTTTGACAGGGATTAGCACTGAAGCTTTCTTT.

This clone was recorded a few times. The V gene is TRBV20-1, the J gene TRBJ2-2, with D possibly being TRBD2 (5 bases). Trimming removed 6 bases at V and 4 bases at J, with 6 bases between. Germline-derived CDR1 and CDR2 are DFQATT and SNEGSKA (reference sequence). This CDR3 is built from 11 residues. The CDR3, as DNA: TGCAGTGCGCGGGCCACCGGGGAGCTGTTTTTT. This translates into CSARATGELFF.

The J gene is TRBJ1-3, the V gene TRBV6-4; 7 positions agree with TRBD1. With 6 bases clipped from V and 2 bases from J, the junction kept 7 bases outside the gene matches. The CDR3 consists of 15 residues. Germline lookup yields CDR1 MRHNA and CDR2 SNTAGT. Here the CDR3 DNA reads TGTGCCAGCAGAGCGACAGGGTGGCCTGGAAACACCATATATTTT. Translation gives CASRATGWPGNTIYF.

This chain connects TRBV7-6 to TRBJ2-7; 8 positions match TRBD1. CDR1 and CDR2 from the germline V gene are SGHVS and FNYEAQ. This CDR3 is 14 amino acids long. V was pared by 5 bases and J by 6 bases, with 9 bases of the junction left unmatched. The CDR3 is CASSPGDRKSEQYF. CDR3 DNA: TGTGCCAGCAGCCCAGGGGACAGGAAGTCCGAGCAGTACTTC.

This clone was counted a few times. This chain connects TRBV18 to TRBJ1-1, with TRBD1 as a possible D gene (6 bases). Between the trimmed V and J ends, which lost 5 bases and 1 base, there was a span of 14 bases. The CDR3 runs 15 residues. CDR1 KGHSH and CDR2 LQKENI come from the germline V gene. The DNA of the CDR3 is TGTGCCAGCTCAGCCGACGGGACACCGAACACTGAAGCTTTCTTT. Encoded protein: CASSADGTPNTEAFF.

The chain couples TRBV7-9 to TRBJ2-3; a weak D match, TRBD2 (7 bases). Germline CDR1 SEHNR, CDR2 FQNEAQ (reference sequence). The CDR3 consists of 16 residues. V was pared by 0 bases and J by 4 bases, with 14 bases between. The CDR3 region has the DNA TGTGCCAGCAGCTTAGCCCCGGGGGGCCGGCCAGATACGCAGTATTTT. Translating gives CASSLAPGGRPDTQYF.

The V and J genes are TRBV5-8 and TRBJ1-5; 12 positions agree with TRBD1. V lost 4 bases to trimming and J lost 5 bases; unmatched junction nucleotides: 4. The CDR3 is made up of 15 amino acids. CDR1 SGHTS and CDR2 YDEGEE come from the germline V gene. DNA for the CDR3: TGTGCCAGCAGCGAGGGGGACAGGGGGCATCAGCCCCAGCATTTT. It codes for CASSEGDRGHQPQHF.

This sequence joins TRBV10-1 and TRBJ2-7; no reliable D call. Germline V CDR1 and CDR2: WNHNN, SYGVQD (reference sequence). This CDR3 contains 14 residues. The germline V and J ends were trimmed by 10 bases and 1 base, with 17 bases remaining between them. The CDR3 nucleotides are TGCGCCACGCTTATTGGCCCGGAGTCCTACGAGCAGTACTTC. Protein product: CATLIGPESYEQYF.

The chain combines TRBV19 with TRBJ1-5; 7 positions agree with TRBD1. V dropped 5 bases and J dropped 5; count of bases not matched to a gene: 6. CDR1 is LNHDA and CDR2 is SQIVND in the germline V gene (reference sequence). This CDR3 contains 14 residues. In DNA form, the CDR3 reads TGTGCCAGTAGTGTACAGGGGTTGGATCAGCCCCAGCATTTT. Translating gives CASSVQGLDQPQHF.

CDR3 nucleotides: TGTGCCACCCGGACTAGCGGGGGGGGTGTCACCGGGGAGCTGTTTTTT. Translated, it gives CATRTSGGGVTGELFF. The V and J genes are TRBV10-3 and TRBJ2-2; 15 bases line up with TRBD2. In germline, CDR1 is ENHRY, CDR2 SYGVKD. V lost 10 bases to trimming and J lost 4 bases; unmatched junction nucleotides: 7. The CDR3 is 16 residues long.

V and J are TRBV4-1 and TRBJ2-7, with D tentatively TRBD1 (6 bases). CDR1 is MGHRA, CDR2 YSYEKL, per germline. Trimming removed 4 bases from V and 3 bases from J, with 10 bases in between. This CDR3 region has 13 residues. CDR3 DNA sequence: TGCGCCAGCAGCCGACAGGAGTACTACGAGCAGTACTTC. It codes for CASSRQEYYEQYF.

This chain links TRBV18 with TRBJ1-1; D may be TRBD1 (5 bases). The V end was cut by 2 bases, the J end by 0 bases, with 10 bases between. This CDR3 is built from 15 residues. Looked up from germline, CDR1 is KGHSH and CDR2 is LQKENI. The CDR3 DNA is TGTGCCAGCTCACCAGAGGAGGGGCTGAACACTGAAGCTTTCTTT. Translation: CASSPEEGLNTEAFF.

The genes are TRBV11-1 and TRBJ2-7; 7 bases line up with TRBD2. The V and J ends lost 5 bases and 2 bases, in that order; junction bases with no gene match: 3. The CDR3 sequence is 13 residues long. Germline assignment: CDR1 SGHAT and CDR2 FQDESV (reference sequence). The CDR3 nucleotides are TGTGCCAGCAGCCCGCGGGGGACCTACGAGCAGTACTTC. Translation gives CASSPRGTYEQYF.

This clone was counted once. The chain couples TRBV5-4 to TRBJ2-3, with TRBD2 matching 9 bases. Germline V lookup: CDR1 SGHNT, CDR2 YYREEE (reference sequence). V was pared by 0 bases and J by 3 bases, with 2 bases of the junction left unmatched. The CDR3 spans 15 residues. DNA for the CDR3: TGTGCCAGCAGCTTGGGCGGGGGGGCTACAGATACGCAGTATTTT. It codes for CASSLGGGATDTQYF.

The CDR3 bases are TGCGCCAGCAGCCAAGCGGGGGACACTGAAGCTTTCTTT. Translated: CASSQAGDTEAFF. The V and J genes are TRBV4-3 and TRBJ1-1, with D possibly TRBD1 on 5 matching bases. Germline V gene lookup returns CDR1 LGHNA and CDR2 YSLEER. V was shortened by 1 base and J by 3 bases, with 6 bases between the two germline ends. The CDR3 is 13 residues long.

V is TRBV28 and J is TRBJ2-7; 8 positions match TRBD2. Germline-derived CDR1 and CDR2 are MDHEN and SYDVKM. V gave up 3 bases and J gave up 4 bases; unmatched junction bases: 14. This CDR3 is 17 amino acids long. The CDR3 region has the DNA TGTGCCAGCAGTTTCTGGGGGGGTGTAGCGGGACTTTACGAGCAGTACTTC. Amino acid sequence: CASSFWGGVAGLYEQYF.

The V call is TRBV9, the J call TRBJ2-2, with D unresolved. The V gene lost 3 bases and the J gene lost 0 bases, with 6 bases spanning the gap. The CDR3 length is 14 residues. Germline V gene sequence: CDR1 SGDLS, CDR2 YYNGEE. The CDR3 region is CASSDRANTGELFF. CDR3 bases: TGTGCCAGCAGCGACCGCGCGAACACCGGGGAGCTGTTTTTT.

The rearrangement links TRBV7-3 to TRBJ1-5; D may be TRBD1 (5 bases). The CDR3 spans 15 residues. V was clipped by 0 bases and J by 8 bases, with 14 bases between them. Germline CDR1 and CDR2: SGHTA and FQGTGA. CDR3 loop: CASSLTDGGWKPQHF. Written as DNA, the CDR3 is TGTGCCAGCAGCTTAACGGACGGGGGGTGGAAGCCCCAGCATTTT. Together with reference TRBV7-3 and TRBJ1-5, the CDR3 gives the full variable domain: GAGVSQTPSNKVTEKGKYVELRCDPISGHTALYWYRQSLGQGPEFLIYFQGTGAADDSGLPNDRFFAVRPEGSVSTLKIQRTERGDSAVYLCASSLTDGGWKPQHFGDGTRLSIL.

This clone was seen a few times. The chain couples TRBV9 to TRBJ2-3; D not resolved. Germline CDR1 reads SGDLS; CDR2 reads YYNGEE. V lost 0 bases to trimming and J lost 3 bases, with 11 bases between them. The CDR3 covers 15 residues. DNA for the CDR3: TGTGCCAGCAGCGTAGAAAGAGAATGGACAGATACGCAGTATTTT. It encodes CASSVEREWTDTQYF.

This chain connects TRBV18 to TRBJ1-5; possible D gene TRBD1, 6 bases. The CDR3 contains 15 residues. Germline assignment: CDR1 KGHSH and CDR2 LQKENI. Deletions cut 6 bases from V and 1 base from J, with 13 bases between. For the CDR3, the DNA is TGTGCCAGCTCCAAGACAGGAGGAAGCAATCAGCCCCAGCATTTT. Residues: CASSKTGGSNQPQHF. The whole variable domain, remainder taken from reference TRBV18 and TRBJ1-5, is NAGVMQNPRHLVRRRGQEARLRCSPMKGHSHVYWYRQLPEEGLKFMVYLQKENIIDESGMPKERFSAEFPKEGPSILRIQQVVRGDSAAYFCASSKTGGSNQPQHFGDGTRLSIL.

The chain couples TRBV4-1 to TRBJ2-3; TRBD2 matches 13 bases. Germline trimming cut 4 bases from V and 0 bases from J; bases unmatched to any gene: 7. The CDR3 runs 18 residues. Germline V lookup: CDR1 MGHRA, CDR2 YSYEKL. CDR3 amino acids: CASSLTSGRAWSTDTQYF. The CDR3 DNA is TGCGCCAGCAGCCTTACTAGCGGGAGGGCCTGGAGCACAGATACGCAGTATTTT.

This clone is a singleton in its sample. The chain links TRBV29-1 to TRBJ2-1, with D maybe TRBD1 (8 bases). Per germline, CDR1 SQVTM and CDR2 ANQGSEA. The CDR3 extends over 12 amino acids. V shed 2 bases and J shed 8 bases, with 10 bases lying between them. The CDR3 sequence: CSVETGGDEQFF. The CDR3 bases are TGCAGCGTTGAAACAGGGGGGGATGAGCAGTTCTTC.

DNA of the CDR3: TGTGCCATCAGTAACATAGCGGGAGGGGATTTCGACGAGCAGTACTTC. It codes for CAISNIAGGDFDEQYF. The chain combines TRBV10-3 with TRBJ2-7; 11 bases are a match to TRBD2. The CDR3 consists of 16 residues. Germline V gene data show CDR1 as ENHRY and CDR2 as SYGVKD. The V and J ends lost 5 bases and 5 bases, in that order; junction bases with no gene match: 11.

This sequence joins TRBV4-1 and TRBJ1-2, with 7 bases fitting TRBD1. The CDR3 is 15 residues long. V shed 1 base, J shed 7 bases, and the junction held 9 bases outside the gene matches. The germline V gene encodes CDR1 MGHRA and CDR2 YSYEKL. This chain's CDR3 is CASSQGRAGGGGYTF. Here the CDR3 DNA reads TGCGCCAGCAGCCAAGGTCGAGCAGGGGGAGGTGGCTACACCTTC.

The genes are TRBV21-1 and TRBJ1-2; the table's D call, TRBD1, has no DNA check behind it. TRBV21-1 represents a pseudogene. This CDR3 comprises 15 residues. The CDR3: CASSNLRQGNYGYTF. The CDR3 coding sequence is TGTGCCAGCAGCAACCTCAGGCAGGGGAACTATGGCTACACCTTC.

In its sample, this clone was seen once. The chain links TRBV18 to TRBJ2-1, with 7 bases matching TRBD1. The CDR3 runs to 16 residues. V was pared by 2 bases and J by 5 bases, with 9 bases of the junction left unmatched. Germline CDR1 and CDR2: KGHSH and LQKENI. CDR3 nucleotide sequence: TGTGCCAGCTCACCAAGAACAGGGGTTTACCACAATGAGCAGTTCTTC. Its protein is CASSPRTGVYHNEQFF.